One TCR beta chain is described in this entry. The target antigen is unknown. CD45RO-negative cells were positively selected for CCR7, leaving out terminally differentiated effector memory CD45RA+ cells. The entry originates in a study of shared clonotypes between healthy human individuals. On the study more broadly: There were three CD4 naive, three CD4 memory, two CD8 naive and one CD8 memory plates per donor.

Every subset had its genomic DNA shared out evenly among several immunoSEQ plates. Produced via immunoSEQ multiplex PCR; TCRdb's table is partial and in-frame only. The table includes some 2 million clones, 85% to 95% detected once. General observations from the study: Generally, naive subsets came out with larger estimated richness than memory subsets.

The germline V and J ends were trimmed by 2 bases and 5 bases, with 13 bases remaining between them. The germline gives CDR1 SGHTS, CDR2 YDEGEE. This CDR3 contains 14 residues. This sequence originates from a man aged 18 to 29 in good health. The sample was naive CD8+ T cells sorted from blood. This rearrangement joins TRBV5-8 to TRBJ1-1, with D tentatively TRBD1 (5 bases). Here the CDR3 reads CASSFRQGGTEAFF. The CDR3, as DNA: TGTGCCAGCAGCTTTAGGCAGGGAGGGACTGAAGCTTTCTTT.